The subject of this entry is one T cell receptor (beta chain). This sample stems from a study of blood T cell repertoires in COVID-19. Original analysis: Quantification of nucleated cells was approximated via reference gene primer amplification. Repertoires were generated with immunoSEQ multiplex PCR, while TCRdb's copy carries only in-frame clones and drops some. V and J calls and clone size are those listed in that table; D and trimming were worked out from the DNA. This table holds around 250,000 clones, 70% to 90% found once. In Cohort 3, a recovered donor had either two negative PCRs, clearance, or symptom resolution. Germline V gene lookup returns CDR1 KGHSH and CDR2 LQKENI. This CDR3 is built from 15 residues. V was clipped by 3 bases and J by 8 bases; unmatched bases: 9.

The rearrangement uses TRBV18 and TRBJ2-3; 9 nucleotides align to TRBD1. The sequenced material came from PBMCs or T cells enriched from blood (not recorded which). This TCR came from a woman aged 45-59 years who had recovered from COVID-19. The CDR3, as DNA: TGTGCCAGCTCACCTACGGGACAGGGTCCGAGTACGCAGTATTTT. Its translation is CASSPTGQGPSTQYF.